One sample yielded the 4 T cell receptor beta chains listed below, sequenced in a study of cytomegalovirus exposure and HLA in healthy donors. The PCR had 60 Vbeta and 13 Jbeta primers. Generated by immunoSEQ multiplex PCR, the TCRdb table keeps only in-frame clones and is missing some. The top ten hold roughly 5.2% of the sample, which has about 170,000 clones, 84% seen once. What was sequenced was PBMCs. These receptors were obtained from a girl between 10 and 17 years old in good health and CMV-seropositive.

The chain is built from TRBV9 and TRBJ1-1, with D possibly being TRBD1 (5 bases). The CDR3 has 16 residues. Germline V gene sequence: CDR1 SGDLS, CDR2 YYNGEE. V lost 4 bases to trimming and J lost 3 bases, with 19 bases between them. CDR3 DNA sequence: TGTGCCAGCAGCCCCGGTTGGGGGGACGGTGACACTGAAGCTTTCTTT. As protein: CASSPGWGDGDTEAFF.

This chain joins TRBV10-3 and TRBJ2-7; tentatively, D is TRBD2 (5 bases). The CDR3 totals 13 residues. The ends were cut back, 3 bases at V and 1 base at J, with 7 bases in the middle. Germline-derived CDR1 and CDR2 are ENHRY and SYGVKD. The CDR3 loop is CAISDGVSYEQYF. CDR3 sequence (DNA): TGTGCCATCAGTGACGGGGTATCCTACGAGCAGTACTTC.

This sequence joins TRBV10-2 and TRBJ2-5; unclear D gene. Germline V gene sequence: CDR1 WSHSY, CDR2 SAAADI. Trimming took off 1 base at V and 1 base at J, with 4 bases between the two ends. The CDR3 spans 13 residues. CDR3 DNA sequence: TGCGCCAGCAGTGAGTACGGCCAAGAGACCCAGTACTTC. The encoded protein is CASSEYGQETQYF.

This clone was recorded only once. CDR3 coding DNA: TGTGCCAGCAGCTTGGAAGGAGTCATGAACACTGAAGCTTTCTTT. Encoded protein: CASSLEGVMNTEAFF. V usage is TRBV5-8 and J usage is TRBJ1-1; the D is unclear. V shed 0 bases and J shed 0 bases, with 9 bases lying between them. Germline CDR1 and CDR2: SGHTS and YDEGEE. CDR3 length: 15 residues.